One sample yielded the 5 T cell receptor beta chains listed below, sequenced in a study of identical twins. Using its own MiXCR run on the 5' RACE reads, TCRdb lists one record per CDR3 protein. The data contain 650,000 to 800,000 distinct CDR3 sequences, around 8.6% of them singletons. The sample also formed part of further work on yellow fever vaccine responses in identical twins.

The source material was PBMCs. The receptors here all came from a woman younger than 30 in good health.

Here the CDR3 DNA reads TGTGCCAGCAGCAGCGAATCCTCGGGACTAGCGGGATCAGATACGCAGTATTTT. Translating gives CASSSESSGLAGSDTQYF. This chain uses TRBV28 with TRBJ2-3, with 13 nucleotides matching TRBD2. Trimming took 6 bases from V and 4 from J; bases not matched to a gene: 13. CDR1 is MDHEN and CDR2 is SYDVKM in the germline V gene. This CDR3 is 18 amino acids long.

The table lists this clonotype with many counts. This chain uses TRBV7-9 with TRBJ2-3, with 8 bases lining up with TRBD2. In germline, CDR1 is SEHNR, CDR2 FQNEAQ (reference sequence). The CDR3 sequence is 16 residues long. Trimming cost V 4 bases and J 4 bases; bases outside gene matches: 10. CDR3 coding DNA: TGTGCCAGCAGCTCGTTAGTGGCGGGAGGAGCAGATACGCAGTATTTT. Its translation is CASSSLVAGGADTQYF. The whole variable domain, filled in from reference TRBV7-9 and TRBJ2-3, reads DTGVSQNPRHKITKRGQNVTFRCDPISEHNRLYWYRQTLGQGPEFLTYFQNEAQLEKSRLLSDRFSAERPKGSFSTLEIQRTEQGDSAMYLCASSSLVAGGADTQYFGPGTRLTVL.

This clonotype was observed many times. The chain combines TRBV20-1 with TRBJ1-4, with TRBD1 matching 11 bases. There are 19 residues in the CDR3. Germline V gives CDR1 DFQATT, CDR2 SNEGSKA (reference sequence). J gave up 0 bases and V 3 bases, and 12 bases lay outside the gene matches. CDR3: CSARNRDRGSSATNEKLFF. In nucleotides, the CDR3 is TGCAGTGCTAGGAACCGGGACAGGGGGTCGTCGGCAACTAATGAAAAACTGTTTTTT.

The table lists this clonotype with many counts. The CDR3 DNA follows: TGTGCCAGCAGCTTAGCAGGGAGCAATCAGCCCCAGCATTTT. Amino acid sequence: CASSLAGSNQPQHF. This chain links TRBV7-2 with TRBJ1-5; no reliable D call. CDR1 and CDR2 from the germline V gene are SGHTA and FQGNSA. This CDR3 has 14 amino acids. With 0 bases removed from V and 1 base from J, the gap between germline ends came to 4 bases. Based on the CDR3 plus reference TRBV7-2 and TRBJ1-5, the full variable domain is GAGVSQSPSNKVTEKGKDVELRCDPISGHTALYWYRQSLGQGLEFLIYFQGNSAPDKSGLPSDRFSAERTGGSVSTLTIQRTQQEDSAVYLCASSLAGSNQPQHFGDGTRLSIL.

The rearrangement links TRBV5-1 to TRBJ2-7; 9 bases map to TRBD2. Germline assignment: CDR1 SGHRS and CDR2 YFSETQ. The CDR3 has 16 amino acids. The ends lost 1 base at V and 7 bases at J; junction bases unmatched: 12. The CDR3 reads CASSLRLAGTAREQYF. DNA of the CDR3: TGCGCCAGCAGCTTGAGGCTAGCGGGGACCGCTCGGGAGCAGTACTTC.